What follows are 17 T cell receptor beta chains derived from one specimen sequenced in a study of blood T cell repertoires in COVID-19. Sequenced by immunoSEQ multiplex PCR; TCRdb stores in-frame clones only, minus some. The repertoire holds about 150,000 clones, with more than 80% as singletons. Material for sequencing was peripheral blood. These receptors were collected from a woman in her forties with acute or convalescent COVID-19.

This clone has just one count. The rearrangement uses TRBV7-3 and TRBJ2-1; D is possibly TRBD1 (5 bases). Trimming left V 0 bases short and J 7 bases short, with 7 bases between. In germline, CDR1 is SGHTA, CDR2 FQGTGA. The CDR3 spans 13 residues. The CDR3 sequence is CASSLTPGNEQFF. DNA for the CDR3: TGTGCCAGCAGCTTAACCCCAGGGAATGAGCAGTTCTTC.

CDR3 nucleotides: TGCGCCAGCAGCCAAGATGCGGCAGCGAACACTGAAGCTTTCTTT. This encodes CASSQDAAANTEAFF. The gene calls are TRBV4-1 and TRBJ1-1; D gene ambiguous. Trimming left V 0 bases short and J 1 base short, with 9 bases between. The CDR3 consists of 15 residues. Germline V gene lookup returns CDR1 MGHRA and CDR2 YSYEKL.

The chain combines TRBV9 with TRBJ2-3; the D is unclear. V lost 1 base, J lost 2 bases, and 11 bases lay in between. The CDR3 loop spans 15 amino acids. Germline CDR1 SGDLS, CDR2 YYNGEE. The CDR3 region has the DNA TGTGCCAGCAGCGTAATTAGCCCTGCCACAGATACGCAGTATTTT. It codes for CASSVISPATDTQYF.

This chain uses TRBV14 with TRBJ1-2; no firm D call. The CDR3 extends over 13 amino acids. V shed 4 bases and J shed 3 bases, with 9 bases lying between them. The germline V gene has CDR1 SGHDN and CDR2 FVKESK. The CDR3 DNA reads TGTGCCAGCAGCCTCCAGGCCGACTATGGCTACACCTTC. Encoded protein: CASSLQADYGYTF.

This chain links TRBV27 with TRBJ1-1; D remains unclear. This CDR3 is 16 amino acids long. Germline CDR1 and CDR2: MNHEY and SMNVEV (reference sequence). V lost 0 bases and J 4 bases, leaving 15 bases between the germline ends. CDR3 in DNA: TGTGCCAGCAGTTTATCGATTATGTCCGTCGGCACTGAAGCTTTCTTT. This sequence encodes CASSLSIMSVGTEAFF.

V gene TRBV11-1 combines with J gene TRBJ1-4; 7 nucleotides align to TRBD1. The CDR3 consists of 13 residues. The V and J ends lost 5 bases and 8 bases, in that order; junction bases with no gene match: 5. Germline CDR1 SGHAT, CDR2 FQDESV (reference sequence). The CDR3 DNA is TGTGCCAGCAGCAGGGGGACAGCCGAAAAACTGTTTTTT. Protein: CASSRGTAEKLFF.

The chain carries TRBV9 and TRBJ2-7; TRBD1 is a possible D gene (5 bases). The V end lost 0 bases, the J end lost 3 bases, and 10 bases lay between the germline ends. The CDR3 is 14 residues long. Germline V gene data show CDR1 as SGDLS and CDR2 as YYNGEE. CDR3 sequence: CASSVATGNYEQYF. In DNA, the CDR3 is TGTGCCAGCAGCGTAGCTACAGGAAACTACGAGCAGTACTTC. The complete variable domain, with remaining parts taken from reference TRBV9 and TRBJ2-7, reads DSGVTQTPKHLITATGQRVTLRCSPRSGDLSVYWYQQSLDQGLQFLIQYYNGEERAKGNILERFSAQQFPDLHSELNLSSLELGDSALYFCASSVATGNYEQYFGPGTRLTVT.

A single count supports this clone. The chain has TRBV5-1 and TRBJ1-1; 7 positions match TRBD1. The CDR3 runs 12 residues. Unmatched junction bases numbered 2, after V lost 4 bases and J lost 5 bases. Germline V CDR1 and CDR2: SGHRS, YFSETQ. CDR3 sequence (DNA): TGCGCCAGCAGCCTGGACAGGACTGAAGCTTTCTTT. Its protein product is CASSLDRTEAFF.

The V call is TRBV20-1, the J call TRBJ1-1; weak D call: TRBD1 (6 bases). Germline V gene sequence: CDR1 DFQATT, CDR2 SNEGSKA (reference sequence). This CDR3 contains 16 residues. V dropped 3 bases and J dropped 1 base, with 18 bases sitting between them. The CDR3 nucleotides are TGCAGTGCTAGTCCGCGTCGGTCGGACAGGAACACTGAAGCTTTCTTT. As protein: CSASPRRSDRNTEAFF.

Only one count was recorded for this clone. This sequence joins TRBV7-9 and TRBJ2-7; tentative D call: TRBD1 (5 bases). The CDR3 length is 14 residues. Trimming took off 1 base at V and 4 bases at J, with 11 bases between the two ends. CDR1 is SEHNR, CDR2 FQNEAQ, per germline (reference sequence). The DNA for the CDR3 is TGTGCCAGCAGCTTAGAGACAGCGACTTACGAGCAGTACTTC. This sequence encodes CASSLETATYEQYF.

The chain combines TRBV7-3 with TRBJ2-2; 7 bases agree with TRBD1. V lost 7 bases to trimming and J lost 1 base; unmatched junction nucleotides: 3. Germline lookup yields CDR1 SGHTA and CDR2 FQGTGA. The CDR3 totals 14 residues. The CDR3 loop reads CASNDRENTGELFF. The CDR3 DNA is TGTGCCAGCAACGACAGGGAGAACACCGGGGAGCTGTTTTTT. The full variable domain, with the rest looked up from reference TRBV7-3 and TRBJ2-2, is GAGVSQTPSNKVTEKGKYVELRCDPISGHTALYWYRQSLGQGPEFLIYFQGTGAADDSGLPNDRFFAVRPEGSVSTLKIQRTERGDSAVYLCASNDRENTGELFFGEGSRLTVL.

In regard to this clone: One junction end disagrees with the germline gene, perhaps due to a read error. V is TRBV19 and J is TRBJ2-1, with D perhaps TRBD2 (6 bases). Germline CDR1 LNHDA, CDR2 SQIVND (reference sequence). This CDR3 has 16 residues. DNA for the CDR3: TGTGCCAGTAGTAAATCCGGGGGACGGGGGACCACCTCCTCACTCTTC. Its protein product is CASSKSGGRGTTSSLF.

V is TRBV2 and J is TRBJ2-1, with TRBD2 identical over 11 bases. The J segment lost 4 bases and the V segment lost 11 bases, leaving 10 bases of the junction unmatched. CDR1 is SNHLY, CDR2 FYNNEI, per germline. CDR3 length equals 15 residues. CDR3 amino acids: CAGWSSGGIYNEQFF. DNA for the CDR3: TGTGCCGGATGGTCTAGCGGGGGGATATACAATGAGCAGTTCTTC.

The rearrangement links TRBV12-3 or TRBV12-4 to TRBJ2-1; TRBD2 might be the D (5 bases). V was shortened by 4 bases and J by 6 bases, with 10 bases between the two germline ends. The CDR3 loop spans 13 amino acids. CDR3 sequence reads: CASSSPTSNEQFF. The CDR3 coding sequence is TGTGCCAGCAGTTCCCCTACTAGCAATGAGCAGTTCTTC.

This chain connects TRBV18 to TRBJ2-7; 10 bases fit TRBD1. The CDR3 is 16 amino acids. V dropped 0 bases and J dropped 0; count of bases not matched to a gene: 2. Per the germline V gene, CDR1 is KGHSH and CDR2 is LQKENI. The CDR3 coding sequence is TGTGCCAGCTCACCACCTTGGGACAGGGGCTCCTACGAGCAGTACTTC. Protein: CASSPPWDRGSYEQYF.

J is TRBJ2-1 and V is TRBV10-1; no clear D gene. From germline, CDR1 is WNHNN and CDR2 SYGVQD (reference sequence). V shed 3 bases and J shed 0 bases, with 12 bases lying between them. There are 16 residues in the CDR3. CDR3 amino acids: CASSETLSGSYNEQFF. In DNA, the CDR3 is TGCGCCAGCAGTGAAACCCTATCGGGCTCCTACAATGAGCAGTTCTTC.

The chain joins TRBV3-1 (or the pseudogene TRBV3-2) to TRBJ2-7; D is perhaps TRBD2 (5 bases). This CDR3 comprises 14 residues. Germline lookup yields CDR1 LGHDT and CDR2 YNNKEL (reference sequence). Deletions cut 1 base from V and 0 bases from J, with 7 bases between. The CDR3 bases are TGTGCCAGCAGCCAAGTTGGGAGCTCCTACGAGCAGTACTTC. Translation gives CASSQVGSSYEQYF.